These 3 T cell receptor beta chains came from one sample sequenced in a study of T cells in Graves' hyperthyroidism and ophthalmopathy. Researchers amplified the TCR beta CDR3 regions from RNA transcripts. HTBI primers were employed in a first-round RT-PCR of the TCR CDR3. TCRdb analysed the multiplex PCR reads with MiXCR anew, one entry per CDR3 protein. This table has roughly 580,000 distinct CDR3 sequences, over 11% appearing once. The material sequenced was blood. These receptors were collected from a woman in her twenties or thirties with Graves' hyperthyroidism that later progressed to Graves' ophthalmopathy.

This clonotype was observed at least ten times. CDR3 in amino acids: CASSPPGSGRGSEAFF. In DNA, the CDR3 is TGTGCCAGCTCACCACCGGGGAGCGGCAGGGGATCTGAAGCTTTCTTT. J is TRBJ1-1 and V is TRBV18, with D possibly TRBD1 on 6 matching bases. This CDR3 is built from 16 residues. The germline V and J ends were trimmed by 0 bases and 6 bases, with 17 bases remaining between them. Germline V gene lookup returns CDR1 KGHSH and CDR2 LQKENI.

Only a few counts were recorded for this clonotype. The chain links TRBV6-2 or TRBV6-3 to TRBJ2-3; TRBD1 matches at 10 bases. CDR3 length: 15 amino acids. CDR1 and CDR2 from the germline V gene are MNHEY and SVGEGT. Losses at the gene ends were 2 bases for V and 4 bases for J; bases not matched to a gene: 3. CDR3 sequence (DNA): TGTGCCAGCAGTTACGGGACAGGGGTAGCAGATACGCAGTATTTT. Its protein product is CASSYGTGVADTQYF.

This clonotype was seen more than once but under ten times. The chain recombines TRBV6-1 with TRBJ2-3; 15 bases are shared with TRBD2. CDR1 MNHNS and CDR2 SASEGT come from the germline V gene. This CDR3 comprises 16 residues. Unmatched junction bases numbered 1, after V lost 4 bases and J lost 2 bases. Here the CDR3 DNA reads TGTGCCAGCAGTGGGACTAGCGGGAGGGTCACAGATACGCAGTATTTT. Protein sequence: CASSGTSGRVTDTQYF.